The TCR beta chain under discussion was sequenced for a study of blood T cell repertoires in COVID-19. About the study: COVID-19 samples collected from the United States, Italy and Spain covered acute and convalescent phases. From T cells, B-cell-depleted T cells, or PBMCs came the material, which was cDNA or gDNA.

The CDR3 totals 13 residues. The V end lost 6 bases, the J end lost 4 bases, and 12 bases lay between the germline ends. In germline, CDR1 is WSHSY, CDR2 SAAADI. As handled by the study authors: Estimates of nucleated cell counts were drawn from the amplification of reference gene primers. Assay used: immunoSEQ multiplex PCR; TCRdb lists only in-frame clones, some missing. Clone size and the V and J calls come from that table; the DNA yielded D and trimming. This table has some 670,000 clones, more than 80% appearing once. The V call is TRBV10-2, the J call TRBJ1-1, with TRBD1 as a possible D gene (5 bases). The sequence was obtained from a woman under 30 with acute or convalescent COVID-19. The sample taken for sequencing was peripheral blood. In DNA, the CDR3 is TGCGCCAGCAGGGACGGGGGTGCCACTGAAGCTTTCTTT. It is translated as CASRDGGATEAFF.